The sequence of this T cell receptor (beta chain) was determined in a study of blood T cell repertoires in COVID-19. Study in general: Both acute and convalescent COVID-19 samples were obtained from the United States, Italy and Spain. The cDNA or gDNA used as material had been derived from T cells, B-cell-depleted T cells, or PBMCs.

The germline CDR1 and CDR2 sequences are SNHLY and FYNNEI. V dropped 2 bases and J dropped 0; count of bases not matched to a gene: 13. This CDR3 has 20 residues. As processed by the authors: How many nucleated cells were present was estimated from reference gene primer amplification. The assay was immunoSEQ multiplex PCR, and TCRdb's table has in-frame clones only and misses some. V and J calls and clone size come straight from that table; D and trimming were deduced from the DNA. Of about 76,000 clones listed, about four fifths are singletons. This chain joins TRBV2 and TRBJ2-6; 7 nucleotides align to TRBD2. The source material was peripheral blood. The sequence was collected from a woman between 55 and 75 years old with acute or convalescent COVID-19. In DNA, the CDR3 is TGTGCCAGCAGTGAATGGAGCGGGACGGTAGCCTTCTCTGGGGCCAACGTCCTGACTTTC. This encodes CASSEWSGTVAFSGANVLTF.